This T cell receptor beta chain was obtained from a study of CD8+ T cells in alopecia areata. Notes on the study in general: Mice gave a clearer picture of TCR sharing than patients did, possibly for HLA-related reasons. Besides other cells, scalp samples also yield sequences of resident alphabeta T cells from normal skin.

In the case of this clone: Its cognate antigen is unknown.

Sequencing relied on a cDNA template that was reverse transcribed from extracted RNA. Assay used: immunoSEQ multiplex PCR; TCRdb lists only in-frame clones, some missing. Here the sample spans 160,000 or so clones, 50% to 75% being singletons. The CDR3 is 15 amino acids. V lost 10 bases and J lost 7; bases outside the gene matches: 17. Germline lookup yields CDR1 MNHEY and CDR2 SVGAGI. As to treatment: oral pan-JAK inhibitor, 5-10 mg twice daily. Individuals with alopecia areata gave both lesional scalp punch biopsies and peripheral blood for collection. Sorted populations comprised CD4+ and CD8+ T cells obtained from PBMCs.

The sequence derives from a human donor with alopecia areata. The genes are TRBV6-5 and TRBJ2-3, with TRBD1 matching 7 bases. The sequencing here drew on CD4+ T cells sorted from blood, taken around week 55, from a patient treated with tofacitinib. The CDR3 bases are TGTGCCACAACTAGGGGGCCGGGGTCCGGACATACGCAGTATTTT. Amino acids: CATTRGPGSGHTQYF.